This entry concerns a single T cell receptor (beta chain). The data were obtained in a study of blood T cell repertoires in COVID-19. Whole-study context: T cells, B-cell-depleted T cells, or PBMCs supplied cDNA or gDNA.

Clinical history reported by participants formed the basis on which cohorts were assigned. Resolution of symptoms, clearance, or two negative PCRs was present in recovered Cohort 3 donors. Germline loops: CDR1 SEHNR, CDR2 FQNEAQ (reference sequence). The ends lost 4 bases at V and 7 bases at J; junction bases unmatched: 8. This CDR3 contains 14 residues. Original processing methods: Amplifying reference gene primers gave estimates of nucleated cell counts. The table came from immunoSEQ multiplex PCR; TCRdb's copy has only in-frame clones and leaves some out. The DNA was the basis for D and trimming; V, J and clone size are from that table. The table has approximately 160,000 clones, roughly 80% seen once.

The chain carries TRBV7-9 and TRBJ1-2; TRBD1 matches at 8 bases. Sequences were obtained from PBMCs or T cells enriched from blood (not recorded which). This sequence was found in a man aged 45-60 years who had recovered from COVID-19. The CDR3 DNA is TGTGCCAGCAGCTACCGGACAGGGCAGGCTGGCTACACCTTC. As protein: CASSYRTGQAGYTF.